This TCR beta chain was identified during a study of cytomegalovirus exposure and HLA in healthy donors (dated by TCRdb to between 2016 and 2019). Some background on the complete study: An earlier analysis of some 500 of the donors reported about 250 Gb of sequence data and around 110 million unique TCR beta sequences from about 179 million T cells. An early release that covered some 640 HLA-typed donors contained approximately 300 gigabases of sequencing data and tens of millions of unique TCR sequences. The genetic ancestry cluster associated with self-reported Caucasian donors included around four fifths of the 300 to 400 genotyped donors. The study aimed to test whether cataloging public T cell receptors could reveal signatures of past pathogen exposure. The T cell repertoires of several hundred subjects were profiled by immunosequencing and related to cytomegalovirus serostatus. Besides the first cohort of hundreds of subjects, a separate validation cohort made up of 120 different subjects was used. High-throughput TCR immunosequencing, statistical association of individual TCRs with disease status, and machine learning were combined to predict cytomegalovirus infection status. In a later analysis, previously published TCR beta repertoires from more than 500 donors were re-analyzed and high-resolution HLA genotyping was added so that TCR occurrence patterns could be studied. Rather than drawing on any new phenotypic data, the later analysis identified candidate immune exposures from TCR beta sequences and the way those sequences occurred across donors. An earlier analysis of roughly 600 of the donors used high-throughput TCR beta sequencing to judge whether each TCR beta V gene segment behaved as functional or pseudogenic. Donor age, sex, ethnicity and CMV serostatus were compiled together with the repertoire data. A later genetic analysis took genome-wide SNP genotypes for about 55% of the roughly 670 donors and used that subset as a discovery cohort. Every repertoire in the discovery cohort had been generated on one and the same sequencing platform. HLA typing covered class I and class II loci at four-digit resolution. The number of donors typed differed by locus, with roughly 629-640 for A, B, C, DRB1 and DQB1, 522 for DQA1, 600 to 610 for DPA1, and around 460 for DPB1. Roughly 5 DR-DQ haplotypes were handled as single units for association and clustering, since linkage in the cohort was strong. On average, 235,054 unique TCR beta nucleotide sequences were sequenced per donor among roughly 430 genotyped donors of the cohort, with roughly 18% of those sequences being non-productive. Summary of the overall study and its limitations: A few of the identified cytomegalovirus-associated TCR beta chains were confirmed in vitro to be specific for cytomegalovirus antigens. A further reported finding was that TCR beta sequences accurately predicted the HLA-A and HLA-B alleles for most subjects in the first cohort. When HLA alleles, especially DR and DQ, strongly co-occurred, attributing TCR associations to individual alleles was difficult. At a false discovery rate of 0.05, a later analysis linked around 15,000 TCR beta sequences to specific HLA alleles. According to the authors, the approach could potentially be generalized to other disease states and immunological phenotypes. Most CMV-associated TCR beta chains appeared to be HLA-restricted in a later analysis, and the HLA associations seemed to be driven largely by CMV exposure. Most TCR sequences were seen in very few donors, while some public TCRs were found in many individuals. The sequencing pipeline was judged likely to have produced a cluster of highly shared sequence variants as a technical artifact. The only immune exposure information available for the cohort was CMV serostatus. The study listed 164 TCR beta chains as associated with cytomegalovirus. This cohort had only TCR beta chains sequenced, and the lack of alpha or paired-chain data limited which features could be detected. A later analysis reported that several top co-occurrence clusters appeared linked to parvovirus B19, influenza, CMV and Epstein-Barr virus. Because the 87-base-pair reads could not distinguish some IMGT-functional V segments, including TRBV6-2 and TRBV6-3, those segments were excluded. Correlated functional status among segregating V segments might reflect linkage disequilibrium, but an unknown experimental factor could not be ruled out. In a later genetic analysis, fewer N-insertions in productive TCRs were reported among donors in an Asian-associated ancestry cluster than the approximately 710-donor mean. In both the original and validation cohorts, the classifier was reported to diagnose cytomegalovirus status with high specificity and sensitivity. Roughly uniform sequencing depth across donors was assumed in presence/absence analyses, although this assumption may not hold. According to a later analysis, TCR association rates differed among HLA loci, with DRB1 alleles showing the most associated TCRs and HLA-C alleles showing the fewest. HLA typing was unavailable for some donors at each locus, so association tests used only the typed subset. A later analysis found that HLA-associated TCR beta chains were more clonally expanded and had lower generation probabilities than equally common non-associated chains. In an earlier analysis of roughly 560 of the donors, most TCR beta V segments were observed in productive rearrangements about 87% or about 30% of the time, broadly matching IMGT annotations. A later genetic analysis associated a missense DCLRE1C variant with V-gene and J-gene trimming of TCR beta chains, and an independent cohort replicated the association. Because counts were too low, seventeen rarely observed V segments, including chromosome 9 orphons, were left out of the earlier analysis of approximately 580 of the donors.

To prepare the library, the immunoSEQ multiplex PCR assay was applied. For the multiplex PCR, a mixture combining 60 forward primers for TCR Vbeta segments and 13 reverse primers for TCR Jbeta segments was used. Amplification of the CDR3 region of rearranged TCR beta genes was performed with a multiplex PCR assay on genomic DNA. The Illumina HiSeq System was used to sequence the amplified TCR beta libraries as 87-base-pair reads. The authors' pipeline ran thus. A later analysis counted 75 million to 100 million unique TCR beta chains across the 666 repertoires, and around 12 million of these chains were shared by at least two donors. To remove PCR and sequencing errors, raw reads were error-corrected and collapsed into unique sequences using a nearest-neighbor algorithm that merged closely related sequences. Alignment of CDR3 sequences to IMGT reference sequences was used to assign V, D and J gene segments. For a sequence to be retained, at least a six-nucleotide match to both a V gene segment and a J gene segment was required. A rearrangement was called productive if the CDR3 had no stop codons and remained in frame with V and J, and every other rearrangement was called non-productive. Following IMGT convention, CDR3 was defined as the stretch from the second conserved V-encoded cysteine up to the conserved J-encoded phenylalanine. In an earlier analysis of 587 of the donors, sequences lacking an unambiguous match to a single V gene segment were excluded. In an earlier analysis of 450 to 700 of the donors, V segments were called functional above 56.7% productive rearrangements and were called segregating when the between-donor standard deviation exceeded 5%. To diagnose cytomegalovirus status from the catalog of TCR beta chain sequences, a statistical classification framework was built. A later analysis assigned V and J genes by comparing TCR nucleotide sequences with IMGT/GENE-DB human TR gene sequences. In a later analysis, CDR3 sequences and most-parsimonious VDJ recombination scenarios were assigned using the TCRdist pipeline. In a later analysis, every TCR beta chain was defined by the combination of its CDR3 amino acid sequence and its V-gene family, and reads without a unique V-gene family were dropped. A later analysis removed 550 to 700 highly shared, low-generation-probability nucleotide sequences to deal with suspected cross-contamination and a sequencing artifact. In a later analysis, a clonal expansion index for each public chain was calculated from normalized within-repertoire ranks of inferred template counts. A later analysis computed generation probabilities with a VDJ recombination model fitted to out-of-frame rearrangements, and checked the results against IGoR. Hypergeometric tests were used in a later analysis to score TCR-TCR, TCR-HLA and TCR-CMV co-occurrence, with a repertoire-size bias correction applied to the TCR pairs. False discovery rates were estimated in a later analysis by permuting HLA or CMV assignments 20 times. A later analysis grouped co-occurring TCRs with DBSCAN, adding TCRdist sequence similarity when clustering within HLA-allele-positive subsets. Co-occurrence clustering excluded repertoires with fewer than 30,000 or more than 120,000 public chains, plus five with anomalous nucleotide sharing. Drawn from immuneACCESS, this table holds only the in-frame rearrangements with V and J called that TCRdb kept. Clones are partly lost; checked studies trace under half to an unresolved V gene and leave the rest unexplained. V and J calls and clone size come straight from that table; D and trimming were deduced from the DNA. This sample comprises around 86,000 clones, 6.5% to 8% of them detected only once. The ten biggest clones cover under 3% of the sample.

The cohort was made up of under 800 healthy bone marrow donors. All cohort members were sampled while nominally healthy, although unrecorded immune exposures were likely present. The donor tested CMV seronegative and was one of the 352 seronegative cohort members. A peripheral blood sample was collected from each donor, and TCR beta sequencing was performed on peripheral blood mononuclear cells. The Qiagen DNeasy Blood Extraction Kit was used to extract genomic DNA from the blood cell samples. This clone was seen a few times. The antigen this receptor binds is unknown. Nothing much larger sits one base from this clone, and base qualities are not available. The CDR3 contains 15 residues, cysteine and phenylalanine counted. The entry retains the CDR3 DNA only, 45 bases that are in frame from base 1. Trimming at the junction amounts to 2 bases on V and 1 base on J, and the germline ends lie 9 bases apart. According to the germline V gene (reference sequence), CDR1 reads SGHKS and CDR2 reads YYEKEE.

The source material was PBMCs. The chain uses TRBV5-5 and TRBJ2-2; the D gene assignment is ambiguous. This receptor was identified in a man aged 45 to 65 in good health and CMV-seronegative. The CDR3 amino acid sequence is: CASSFWALNTGELFF. Read as DNA, the sequence is TGTGCCAGCAGCTTCTGGGCTTTGAACACCGGGGAGCTGTTTTTT. The full variable domain, with segments outside the CDR3 supplied by the reference TRBV5-5 and TRBJ2-2 proteins, appears as DAGVTQSPTHLIKTRGQQVTLRCSPISGHKSVSWYQQVLGQGPQFIFQYYEKEERGRGNFPDRFSARQFPNYSSELNVNALLLGDSALYLCASSFWALNTGELFFGEGSRLTVL.